This T cell receptor (beta chain) was sequenced for a study of blood T cell repertoires in COVID-19. Across the study: COVID-19 samples from acute and convalescent phases originated in the United States, Italy and Spain. In each case, the material was cDNA or gDNA derived from T cells, B-cell-depleted T cells, or PBMCs.

Source study methods: The assay estimated nucleated cells by amplifying reference gene primers. The protocol was immunoSEQ multiplex PCR, while the TCRdb copy is restricted to in-frame clones and leaves out a portion. The V and J calls and the clone size are those of that table, but D and trimming were determined from the DNA. This sample has approximately 360,000 clones; roughly 90% occur once, and the top ten carry about 7%. This CDR3 comprises 13 residues. Deletions cut 6 bases from V and 2 bases from J, with 10 bases between. Per the germline V gene, CDR1 is MDHEN and CDR2 is SYDVKM. The clonotype comes from a man aged 18 to 35 with active or convalescent COVID-19. The sequenced sample consisted of peripheral blood. The chain has TRBV28 and TRBJ2-5; D might be TRBD1 (6 bases). The CDR3, as DNA: TGTGCCAGCAGAGCGACAGGTCAAGAGACCCAGTACTTC. Protein product: CASRATGQETQYF.